The 15 T cell receptor beta chains below were found in one sample sequenced in a study of T cells in Graves' hyperthyroidism and ophthalmopathy (dated by TCRdb to about 2019). The library relied on multiplex PCR. TCRdb lists the instrument as Illumina HiSeq 2000. Amplification of TCR beta CDR3 regions was carried out from RNA transcripts. A first-round RT-PCR of the TCR CDR3 used the HTBI primer set with the Qiagen OneStep RT-PCR kit. TCRdb reworked the public reads: Q25 trimming with fastp, MiXCR clone assembly, productive beta chains retained. Rows with a matching CDR3 protein are joined into one entry that keeps the most common DNA and genes. In this sample the table shows under 400,000 distinct CDR3 sequences, around a sixth of which occur a single time. The ten most abundant clones make up around 50% of the sample. Material: blood. These receptors came from a woman aged 50 to 60 with Graves' hyperthyroidism.

This clonotype has a count of ten or more. V usage is TRBV6-1 and J usage is TRBJ2-1; TRBD2 matches 12 bases. From germline, CDR1 is MNHNS and CDR2 SASEGT. The junction had 12 bases not matched to a gene; V was cut back by 5 bases and J by 1 base. The CDR3 consists of 19 residues. In nucleotides, the CDR3 is TGTGCCAGCAGTACAACTAGCGGGAGGTACGTCTGGTCCTACAATGAGCAGTTCTTC. Amino acids: CASSTTSGRYVWSYNEQFF.

The table lists this clonotype with many counts. The J gene is TRBJ1-1, the V gene TRBV7-9; D gene uncertain. The V gene lost 5 bases and the J gene lost 5 bases, with 9 bases spanning the gap. CDR3 length: 12 amino acids. Germline CDR1 and CDR2: SEHNR and FQNEAQ (reference sequence). CDR3 residues: CASSPQQTEAFF. CDR3 nucleotide sequence: TGTGCCAGCAGCCCGCAGCAGACTGAAGCTTTCTTT.

This clonotype was observed many times. This chain's CDR3 is CASSPGTSVETQYF. Written as DNA, the CDR3 is TGCGCCAGCAGCCCAGGGACTAGCGTGGAGACCCAGTACTTC. The chain joins TRBV5-1 to TRBJ2-5; 10 bases agree with TRBD2. Germline loops: CDR1 SGHRS, CDR2 YFSETQ. The V gene end was trimmed by 4 bases and the J gene end by 5 bases; junction bases not matched to a gene: 5. The CDR3 is 14 amino acids.

This clonotype was seen repeatedly, ten times or more. The rearrangement uses TRBV13 and TRBJ2-7, with unresolved D. With 1 base removed from V and 5 bases from J, the gap between germline ends came to 9 bases. Germline CDR1 is PRHDT and CDR2 is FYEKMQ (reference sequence). This CDR3 has 13 residues. The CDR3 DNA is TGTGCCAGCAGCTTAGAAGGGCTCAACGAGCAGTACGTC. As protein: CASSLEGLNEQYV.

This clonotype showed up many times. The chain joins TRBV6-1 to TRBJ2-7; 8 bases map to TRBD1. Per the germline V gene, CDR1 is MNHNS and CDR2 is SASEGT. Trimming removed 8 bases from V and 5 bases from J; junction bases left unmatched: 5. The CDR3 is made up of 12 amino acids. In DNA, the CDR3 is TGTGCCAGCCAAGGACAGGGCCACGAGCAGTACGTC. It is translated as CASQGQGHEQYV.

The CDR3 coding sequence is TGTGCCAGCGGTCGGGGGGGAGGGGACGAGCAGTACTTC. This translates into CASGRGGGDEQYF. This chain uses TRBV27 with TRBJ2-7; TRBD2 matches 8 bases. Germline CDR1 and CDR2: MNHEY and SMNVEV (reference sequence). The V segment lost 8 bases and the J segment 5 bases; nucleotides outside the gene matches: 8. This CDR3 is built from 13 residues.

This clonotype was seen only a few times. The chain uses TRBV6-1 and TRBJ2-3; D possibly corresponds to TRBD1 (5 bases). The CDR3 totals 13 residues. Germline V gene sequence: CDR1 MNHNS, CDR2 SASEGT. The V gene lost 11 bases and the J gene lost 5 bases, with 17 bases spanning the gap. CDR3 in amino acids: CAAGYRSRDTQYF. DNA of the CDR3: TGTGCCGCTGGATACAGGTCCAGAGATACGCAGTATTTT.

The chain combines TRBV20-1 with TRBJ2-3; either TRBD1 or TRBD2 may supply D (5 bases each). The CDR3 is made up of 15 amino acids. V lost 0 bases, J lost 3 bases, and 13 bases lay in between. Germline V gene sequence: CDR1 DFQATT, CDR2 SNEGSKA (reference sequence). Here the CDR3 reads CSARDGGRRTDTQYF. As DNA, the CDR3 is TGCAGTGCTAGAGATGGGGGACGGAGGACAGATACGCAGTATTTT.

This clonotype was counted a few times. V is TRBV14 and J is TRBJ2-7; D is possibly TRBD1 (5 bases). The germline V and J ends were trimmed by 0 bases and 6 bases, with 21 bases remaining between them. Germline values: CDR1 SGHDN, CDR2 FVKESK. The CDR3 length is 17 residues. CDR3 DNA sequence: TGTGCCAGCAGCCAAGATGGGGCGGCAAACGCCCGCGGCGAGCAGTACGTC. Protein: CASSQDGAANARGEQYV.

This clonotype was counted a few times. CDR3 loop: CASSPGRPPEKLFF. The CDR3 bases are TGTGCCAGCTCACCAGGCAGGCCCCCCGAAAAACTGTTTTTT. The chain uses TRBV18 and TRBJ1-4; D is unresolved. Germline values: CDR1 KGHSH, CDR2 LQKENI. The CDR3 runs 14 residues. V was pared by 2 bases and J by 8 bases, with 12 bases between.

This clonotype turned up a few times. The chain couples TRBV7-9 to TRBJ1-2, with 8 bases aligning to TRBD1. CDR1 is SEHNR, CDR2 FQNEAQ, per germline (reference sequence). V was pared by 4 bases and J by 3 bases, with 4 bases of the junction left unmatched. The CDR3 sequence is 14 residues long. The CDR3 is CASSWDRRDYGYTF. The DNA of the CDR3 is TGTGCCAGCAGCTGGGACAGGAGGGACTATGGCTACACCTTC.

Comment on this clonotype: Given a much more abundant clone one base away, this may be a read error. The chain links TRBV6-1 to TRBJ2-7; the D is unclear. Germline V lookup: CDR1 MNHNS, CDR2 SASEGT. CDR3 length equals 15 residues. V was pared by 3 bases and J by 0 bases, with 12 bases between. The CDR3 loop is CASSDDHPSSYEQYV. The DNA for the CDR3 is TGTGCCAGCAGTGATGACCATCCCAGCTCCTACGAGCAGTACGTC.

This clonotype was recorded many times. The chain couples TRBV30 to TRBJ2-1, with a possible D match to TRBD1 (5 bases). Germline CDR1 reads GTSNPN; CDR2 reads SVGIG (reference sequence). V shed 3 bases and J shed 0 bases, with 9 bases lying between them. The CDR3 length is 14 residues. As DNA, the CDR3 is TGTGCCTGGAGCAGGGCTCTCTCCTACAATGAGCAGTTCTTC. This translates into CAWSRALSYNEQFF.

The J gene is TRBJ1-5, the V gene TRBV19; D is unclear. The CDR3 covers 17 residues. The germline CDR1 and CDR2 sequences are LNHDA and SQIVND (reference sequence). V gave up 0 bases and J gave up 0 bases, with 12 bases separating them. The CDR3 spells CASSIDPTVYSNQPQHF. For the CDR3, the DNA is TGTGCCAGTAGTATAGACCCGACGGTTTATAGCAATCAGCCCCAGCATTTT.

This clonotype was observed many times. The chain joins TRBV27 to TRBJ1-1, with TRBD1 as a possible D gene (6 bases). The ends were cut back, 0 bases at V and 1 base at J, with 9 bases in the middle. The CDR3 length is 15 residues. Looked up from germline, CDR1 is MNHEY and CDR2 is SMNVEV (reference sequence). As DNA, the CDR3 is TGTGCCAGCAGTTTATCGGGGGGCTGGAACACTGAAGCTTTCTTT. Protein: CASSLSGGWNTEAFF.